This entry is about one T cell receptor beta chain. Antigen: not known. Time point specified: week 35, safety follow-up. A single vaccine dose contained 300 ug of mutant IDH1 20-mer peptide, and topical imiquimod was used with it. Vaccinations, eight in total, occurred in weeks 1, 3, 5, 7, 11, 15, 19, 23. Each tumor in the donors was a new WHO grade 3 or 4 astrocytoma, IDH1-mutant and ATRX-lost. Some clones are missing from TCRdb's copy, which holds only in-frame ones; the method was immunoSEQ multiplex PCR. The top ten clones hold 3% to 4% of a sample with about 32,000 clones, roughly 77% of them seen once. This specimen comes from a study of a mutant IDH1 vaccine in newly diagnosed glioma. For the study at large: It was radiotherapy, temozolomide, or both that patients received previously, with most receiving both. Whole-study results and caveats: Alterations occurring in top peripheral T cell clonotypes seemed unrelated to pseudoprogression.

Germline loops: CDR1 SQVTM, CDR2 ANQGSEA. The J segment lost 4 bases and the V segment lost 4 bases, leaving 5 bases of the junction unmatched. This CDR3 is built from 13 residues. This TCR was recovered from a man in his forties with glioma. Some clones in this sample may be carry-over from other donors' samples. The starting material was PBMCs, obtained from a glioma patient whose treatment included an IDH1 peptide vaccine. The chain recombines TRBV29-1 with TRBJ1-1; 8 nucleotides line up with TRBD1. CDR3 protein: CSVVTGQATEAFF. The CDR3 DNA is TGCAGCGTTGTAACGGGACAGGCCACTGAAGCTTTCTTT.